This TCR beta chain derives from a study of beta chain features in type 1 diabetes (dated by TCRdb to the late 2010s). About the full investigation: Patients and healthy donors did not differ in mean age, gender distribution, total cell number or subset yield. Regulatory and stem cell-like memory subsets were obtained from only 8 patients and about 8 healthy donors, while naive and central memory subsets were obtained from all 30 or so donors. A total of roughly 98,000,000 sorted cells were examined across all samples, and RNA yield correlated strongly with the number of cells per subset. The study compared the TCRB repertoires of sorted circulating CD4+ T cell subsets in recently diagnosed type 1 diabetes patients with those in matched healthy donors.

All of the isolated RNA was reverse transcribed with the High Capacity cDNA Reverse Transcription Kit, so expressed TCRB transcripts were sequenced. Deep immunoSEQ sequencing was performed on naive, central memory and regulatory T cell samples, with an average of about 4 million total reads per sample. After sorted cells were lysed in RLT buffer, RNA was extracted with DNase-treated RNeasy Micro or Mini kits, with the choice depending on cell number. Each cell subset was processed on its own to prevent cross-contamination, while patient and healthy donor samples were processed together. The immunoSEQ multiplex PCR was used to amplify TCRB sequences from cDNA, yielding 87-bp fragments that span the CDR3 region. Sequencing of the amplicons was performed on the Illumina HiSeq platform. Turning to the authors' computational methods: PCR bias was corrected computationally using synthetic template baselines, and reads within Hamming distance 2 were collapsed, with unmergeable singletons discarded. Reads were aligned against IMGT to assign V, D and J genes, CDR3 length and insertions or deletions at six rearrangement sites. Within each subset, clonotype counts were normalized to the number of sorted cells before true diversity and Gini coefficients were calculated with the tcR R package. Repertoire sharing was quantified using the overlap coefficient calculated on TCRB nucleotide sequences. Out-of-frame TCRB sequences from naive cells were analyzed as a proxy for the pre-selection repertoire. The clones in this table, taken by TCRdb from immuneACCESS, are in-frame only. Not every clone is retained; where verified, under half of the shortfall comes from an unresolved V gene, and the cause of the rest is unknown. That table gives V, J and clone size, and the DNA gave D and trimming. The sample yields under 950,000 clones; 15% to 20% were counted once. In total, the top ten clones hold about 0.02% of the sample.

The study at large found these results: Naive, central memory and regulatory TCRB repertoires appeared to be more alike among patients than among healthy donors. Because cDNA was sequenced instead of genomic DNA, highly expressing activated cells could be over-represented, though the groups showed no difference in activation or CD3 levels. Because small numbers of individuals were included in the HLA sub-analyses, any influence of HLA type on TCRB rearrangement was left unresolved. At VDJ recombination sites, type 1 diabetes patients had fewer insertions and more deleted nucleotides, which implies abnormalities in thymic rearrangement. Type 1 diabetes patients showed a moderate but significant shortening of TCRB CDR3 length in all four CD4+ subsets. PCR may preferentially amplify shorter templates, but because patient and control samples were amplified and corrected together, any resulting skew would affect both groups equally.

This clone was found a few times. Its binding antigen is unknown. Per-base qualities were not stored, and no clone one base away is much larger. Each donor gave one peripheral blood draw, approximately 100 mL on average, collected into heparinised tubes. Using a panel that included CD45RO, CCR7, CD25, CD127, CD95 and CD27, naive, central memory, regulatory and stem cell-like memory CD4+ T cells were sorted on a BD FACSAria II. Purity was above 95% for every sorted population. PBMCs were separated immediately by Lymphoprep density gradient centrifugation and were stained directly, without being cultured. Samples were stained and sorted in pairs, with one healthy donor and one patient per experiment, so that batch effects were minimized. The cysteine opens and the phenylalanine closes a CDR3 of 12 amino acids. Only the CDR3 portion is preserved as DNA: 36 bases, with reading frame beginning at the first base. The trim is 8 bases for V and 1 base for J, with a gap of 9 bases between the germline ends. From a lookup of the germline V gene, CDR1 and CDR2 are SGHTA and FQGTGA.

The source of this sequence is a woman between 18 and 29 years old in good health. The sequence links TRBV7-3 to TRBJ2-7; a tentative D match to TRBD1 spans 6 bases. Sample: naive CD4+ T cells from blood. The intended sense of this specimen's cell subset or site label: true naive CD4+ T cells. CDR3 protein: CASLDSSYEQYF. The bases are TGTGCCAGCCTGGACAGTTCCTACGAGCAGTACTTC.